The 8 T cell receptor beta chains presented below share a single source sample, sequenced in a study of blood T cells in healthy people across ages. A second PCR of about 7 to 12 cycles used a sample-barcoded 5' primer and a J-beta primer mix. From the 5' RACE reads, TCRdb called clonotypes with MiXCR, one entry per CDR3 protein. The sample shows about 970,000 distinct CDR3 sequences, 51% of them seen only once. Sequencing was carried out using blood. The receptors derive from a woman aged 60-75 years in good health.

This clonotype was picked up a small number of times. This sequence joins TRBV12-3 or TRBV12-4 and TRBJ1-2; tentative D call: TRBD1 (6 bases). V was clipped by 8 bases and J by 6 bases, with 22 bases between them. The CDR3 runs to 15 residues. The CDR3 reads CASGKTNRAAHGYTF. CDR3 DNA: TGTGCCAGCGGCAAAACCAACAGGGCGGCACATGGCTACACCTTC.

The rearrangement joins TRBV6-2 or TRBV6-3 to TRBJ2-7; D possibly matches TRBD1 or TRBD2 (8 bases each). The CDR3 has 16 residues. CDR1 is MNHEY, CDR2 SVGEGT, per germline. V lost 6 bases and J 2 bases, leaving 20 bases between the germline ends. CDR3 protein: CASSPPGGTGTYEQYF. The CDR3 coding sequence is TGTGCCAGCAGCCCCCCGGGAGGGACAGGAACCTACGAGCAGTACTTC.

This clonotype was counted only a few times. This rearrangement joins TRBV7-9 to TRBJ2-3, with 7 bases aligning to TRBD2. Trimming took 1 base from V and 0 from J; bases not matched to a gene: 10. The length of the CDR3 is 18 residues. Looked up from germline, CDR1 is SEHNR and CDR2 is FQNEAQ (reference sequence). The CDR3 region has the DNA TGTGCCAGCAGCTTAGGCGCGTTCGGCGGGAGTAGCACAGATACGCAGTATTTT. Amino acid sequence: CASSLGAFGGSSTDTQYF.

In this sample, this clonotype turned up a few times. The chain carries TRBV18 and TRBJ2-5, with D perhaps TRBD1 (6 bases). CDR1 and CDR2 (germline): KGHSH, LQKENI. V shed 3 bases and J shed 4 bases, with 15 bases lying between them. This CDR3 comprises 15 residues. Here the CDR3 DNA reads TGTGCCAGCTCACCGGGGACATCTACGGGAGAGACCCAGTACTTC. This gives the protein CASSPGTSTGETQYF.

The rearrangement joins TRBV7-9 to TRBJ2-3; the D call may be TRBD1 or TRBD2 (5 bases each). With 2 bases removed from V and 2 bases from J, the gap between germline ends came to 11 bases. This CDR3 contains 15 residues. CDR1 and CDR2 (germline): SEHNR, FQNEAQ (reference sequence). The CDR3 region has the DNA TGTGCCAGCAGCTTAATGGGGGTCGTCACAGATACGCAGTATTTT. Its translation is CASSLMGVVTDTQYF.

This clonotype showed up just once. The chain joins TRBV7-9 to TRBJ1-6, with 8 bases identical to TRBD1. V shed 2 bases, J shed 9 bases, and the junction held 9 bases outside the gene matches. There are 16 residues in the CDR3. Germline V CDR1 and CDR2: SEHNR, FQNEAQ (reference sequence). The CDR3 DNA is TGTGCCAGCAGCTTAAGCCCCGGACAGGGAGGTTCACCCCTCCACTTT. This translates into CASSLSPGQGGSPLHF.

With respect to this clonotype: Just one base apart from a much larger clone, this may be a read error. This chain joins TRBV6-2 or TRBV6-3 and TRBJ2-5; TRBD1 aligns across 11 bases. The J call could be wrong; TRBJ2-7 is a better fit for the DNA end. Looked up from germline, CDR1 is MNHEY and CDR2 is SVGEGT. The CDR3 has 14 amino acids. In DNA, the CDR3 is TGTGCCAGCAGGAGGACAGGGGGCTACTACGAGCAGTACTTC. Translation: CASRRTGGYYEQYF.

The chain carries TRBV20-1 and TRBJ2-7; 8 bases fit TRBD2. Germline loops: CDR1 DFQATT, CDR2 SNEGSKA (reference sequence). The CDR3 is made up of 13 amino acids. J was trimmed by 2 bases and V by 0 bases; bases with no gene match: 0. CDR3 protein: CSARDGRAYEQYF. DNA of the CDR3: TGCAGTGCTAGAGACGGGAGGGCCTACGAGCAGTACTTC.